Listed below are T cell receptor beta chains from one sample, sequenced in a study of CD8+CD57+ T cells in acquired aplastic anemia. TCRdb reprocessed the reads with MiXCR, giving one entry per CDR3 protein. The sample lists about 190,000 distinct CDR3 sequences, about half occurring once. The material sequenced was sorted CD4+, CD8+, or CD8+CD57+ T cells (not recorded which) from PBMCs. These receptors were taken from a human donor in good health, serving as a control. The CDR3 runs from the conserved cysteine through the conserved F or W. Each record gives: D gene, J gene, clone size, V gene, CDR3 protein, CDR3 DNA. A D gene is named only where the DNA matches it firmly. A row's size may be missing; if present it is once, few, many or a size class.

.	TRBJ1-4	.	TRBV19	CASSIAGKLFF	TGTGCCAGTAGTATAGCCGGAAAACTGTTTTTT
.	TRBJ1-2	.	TRBV29-1	CSVDSVFYGYTF	TGCAGCGTTGACAGTGTATTCTATGGCTACACCTTC
.	TRBJ1-4	.	TRBV7-9	CASSLGGLKEKLFF	TGTGCCAGCAGCTTGGGTGGGCTCAAGGAAAAACTGTTTTTT
.	TRBJ2-2	many	TRBV25-1	CASRERGTGELFF	TGTGCCAGCAGAGAAAGAGGCACCGGGGAGCTGTTTTTT
TRBD1	TRBJ1-5	once	TRBV7-2	CASSLDRGLQPQHF	TGTGCCAGCAGCTTGGACAGGGGGTTGCAGCCCCAGCATTTT
TRBD2	TRBJ2-7	.	TRBV5-1	CANSSGLAAYEQYF	TGCGCCAACAGCTCGGGACTAGCGGCCTACGAGCAGTACTTC
TRBD2	TRBJ2-3	.	TRBV7-3	CASSSSRDYTDTQYF	TGTGCCAGCAGCTCGAGCCGGGACTACACAGATACGCAGTATTTT
.	TRBJ2-2	.	TRBV7-8	CASNPGELFF	TGTGCCAGCAACCCCGGGGAGCTGTTTTTT
TRBD1	TRBJ1-5	many	TRBV20-1	CSATGGSQPQHF	TGCAGTGCCACAGGGGGCAGTCAGCCCCAGCATTTT
.	TRBJ2-7	.	TRBV24-1	CAIRVEQYF	TGTGCCATCCGGGTCGAGCAGTACTTC
TRBD1	TRBJ1-6	.	TRBV9	CASSSGQGDQPLHF	TGTGCCAGCAGCTCGGGACAGGGAGATCAGCCCCTCCACTTT
TRBD1	TRBJ1-1	.	TRBV2	CASLYTGGTEAFF	TGTGCCAGCCTATATACAGGGGGCACTGAAGCTTTCTTT
.	TRBJ1-2	.	TRBV7-9	CASTLGGYTF	TGTGCCAGCACCCTAGGAGGCTACACCTTC
.	TRBJ2-5	many	TRBV18	CASSPPGETQYF	TGTGCCAGCTCACCTCCGGGAGAGACCCAGTACTTC
.	TRBJ2-7	few	TRBV20-1	CSARTPQSGPYEQYF	TGCAGTGCTAGGACACCGCAGAGCGGTCCCTACGAGCAGTACTTC
.	TRBJ1-5	.	TRBV7-2	CASSLVEGGQPQHF	TGTGCCAGCAGCTTAGTGGAGGGGGGCCAGCCCCAGCATTTT
.	TRBJ1-6	many	TRBV7-9	CASSPGSYNSPLHF	TGTGCCAGCAGCCCAGGCTCCTATAATTCACCCCTCCACTTT
.	TRBJ2-7	.	TRBV2	CASSEEAYEQYF	TGTGCCAGCAGTGAGGAAGCATACGAGCAGTACTTC
TRBD2	TRBJ2-3	many	TRBV12-3/TRBV12-4	CASKLAGGADTQYF	TGTGCCAGCAAGCTAGCGGGGGGTGCAGATACGCAGTATTTT
.	TRBJ2-2	.	TRBV10-2	CASSERGGELFF	TGCGCCAGCAGTGAGCGGGGCGGGGAGCTGTTTTTT
TRBD2	TRBJ2-5	.	TRBV7-8	CASSLELADQETQYF	TGTGCCAGCAGCTTGGAACTAGCGGACCAAGAGACCCAGTACTTC
.	TRBJ1-1	many	TRBV20-1	CSARGVYTEAFF	TGCAGTGCTAGAGGGGTCTACACTGAAGCTTTCTTT
TRBD1	TRBJ1-6	many	TRBV28	CASSSQQGAGNSPLHF	TGTGCCAGCAGTTCGCAGCAGGGGGCCGGTAATTCACCCCTCCACTTT
TRBD1	TRBJ1-1	.	TRBV9	CASSTSGTANTEAFF	TGTGCCAGCAGCACTTCCGGGACAGCAAACACTGAAGCTTTCTTT
TRBD1	TRBJ2-5	.	TRBV2	CASRRTGGETQYF	TGTGCCAGCAGGAGGACAGGTGGGGAGACCCAGTACTTC
TRBD1	TRBJ1-6	few	TRBV10-2	CASNAGTGEGSPLHF	TGCGCCAGCAACGCCGGGACAGGGGAAGGTTCACCCCTCCACTTT
.	TRBJ1-5	many	TRBV5-5	CASTRGTGNQPQHF	TGTGCCAGCACCAGGGGTACAGGCAATCAGCCCCAGCATTTT
.	TRBJ2-7	few	TRBV5-8	CASVLSGASAEQYF	TGTGCCAGCGTACTGTCCGGGGCCTCCGCCGAGCAGTACTTC
.	TRBJ2-5	.	TRBV7-3	CASSPGGAQETQYF	TGTGCCAGCAGTCCAGGGGGGGCCCAAGAGACCCAGTACTTC
.	TRBJ2-1	.	TRBV28	CASSAPGRYCNEQFF	TGTGCCAGCAGTGCTCCGGGACGGTACTGCAATGAGCAGTTCTTC
.	TRBJ2-3	.	TRBV15	CATSKRGSTDTQYF	TGTGCCACCAGCAAACGCGGTAGCACAGATACGCAGTATTTT
.	TRBJ1-5	.	TRBV10-3	CAISESTATSAQHF	TGTGCCATCAGTGAGTCGACGGCGACGTCGGCCCAGCATTTT
TRBD1	TRBJ1-4	.	TRBV7-2	CASSLWTGTRGELFF	TGTGCCAGCAGCTTATGGACAGGGACCCGAGGAGAACTGTTTTTT
.	TRBJ1-2	once	TRBV9	CASSVRASSFYGYTF	TGTGCCAGCAGCGTAAGGGCAAGTTCTTTCTATGGCTACACCTTC
.	TRBJ1-6	many	TRBV3-1	CASSQVSRVNSPLHF	TGTGCCAGCAGCCAAGTGTCAAGGGTCAATTCACCCCTCCACTTT
.	TRBJ2-2	many	TRBV5-1	CASSSRDRTGELFF	TGCGCCAGCAGCTCCAGGGACCGCACCGGGGAGCTGTTTTTT
TRBD1	TRBJ1-5	.	TRBV19	CASSILTGGNQPQHF	TGTGCCAGTAGTATATTGACAGGGGGCAATCAGCCCCAGCATTTT
TRBD2	TRBJ2-7	.	TRBV2	CASSEASGGYEQYF	TGTGCCAGCAGTGAGGCCAGCGGGGGTTACGAGCAGTACTTC
TRBD1	TRBJ1-1	few	TRBV9	CASSVGTGEAFF	TGTGCCAGCAGCGTGGGGACAGGGGAAGCTTTCTTT
.	TRBJ2-7	.	TRBV29-1	CSVENRGGGQYF	TGCAGCGTTGAAAACAGGGGAGGTGGGCAGTACTTC
.	TRBJ2-1	.	TRBV29-1	CSVRGGVNEQFF	TGCAGCGTTCGAGGGGGGGTGAATGAGCAGTTCTTC
.	TRBJ1-1	.	TRBV29-1	CSVVSPDEAFF	TGCAGCGTTGTCTCTCCTGATGAAGCTTTCTTT